This T cell receptor beta chain was sequenced for a study of blood T cell repertoires in COVID-19. In germline, CDR1 is SNHLY, CDR2 FYNNEI. This CDR3 has 13 residues. After removal of 8 bases from V and 7 bases from J, the junction contained 5 bases not matched to a gene. Using immunoSEQ multiplex PCR, the repertoire was profiled, and TCRdb retains in-frame clones only, with some absent. The sample includes roughly 110,000 clones, 75% to 90% seen only once; the top ten take 0.7% to 0.85%. The TCR comes from a woman aged 70-85 years with acute or convalescent COVID-19. J is TRBJ1-6 and V is TRBV2, with TRBD1 matching 7 bases. Sample: peripheral blood. The DNA of the CDR3 is TGTGCCAGCGGCGGGACAGACAATTCACCCCTCCACTTT. This gives the protein CASGGTDNSPLHF.